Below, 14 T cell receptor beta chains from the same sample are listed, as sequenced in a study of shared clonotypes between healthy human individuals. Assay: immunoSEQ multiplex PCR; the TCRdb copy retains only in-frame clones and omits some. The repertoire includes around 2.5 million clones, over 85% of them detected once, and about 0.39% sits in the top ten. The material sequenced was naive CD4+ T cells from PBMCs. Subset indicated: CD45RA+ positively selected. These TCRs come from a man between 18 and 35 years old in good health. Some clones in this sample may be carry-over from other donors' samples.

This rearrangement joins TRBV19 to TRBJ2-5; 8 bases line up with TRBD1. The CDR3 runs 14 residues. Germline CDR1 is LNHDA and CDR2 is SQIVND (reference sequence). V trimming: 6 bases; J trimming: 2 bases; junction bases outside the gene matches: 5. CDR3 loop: CASSETGEQETQYF. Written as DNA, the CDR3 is TGTGCCAGTAGCGAGACAGGGGAACAAGAGACCCAGTACTTC.

For the CDR3, the DNA is TGTGCCAGCAGTTTAATCGGCAGCTCTGGAAACACCATATATTTT. Translating gives CASSLIGSSGNTIYF. The rearrangement joins TRBV28 to TRBJ1-3; D is undetermined. The germline V and J ends were trimmed by 2 bases and 0 bases, with 8 bases remaining between them. The length of the CDR3 is 15 residues. From germline, CDR1 is MDHEN and CDR2 SYDVKM.

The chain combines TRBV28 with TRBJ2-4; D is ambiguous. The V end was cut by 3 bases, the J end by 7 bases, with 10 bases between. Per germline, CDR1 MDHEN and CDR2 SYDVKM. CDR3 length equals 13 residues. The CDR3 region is CASSFATGNIQYF. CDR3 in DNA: TGTGCCAGCAGTTTTGCGACTGGGAACATTCAGTACTTC. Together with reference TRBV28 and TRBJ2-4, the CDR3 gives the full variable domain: DVKVTQSSRYLVKRTGEKVFLECVQDMDHENMFWYRQDPGLGLRLIYFSYDVKMKEKGDIPEGYSVSREKKERFSLILESASTNQTSMYLCASSFATGNIQYFGAGTRLSVL.

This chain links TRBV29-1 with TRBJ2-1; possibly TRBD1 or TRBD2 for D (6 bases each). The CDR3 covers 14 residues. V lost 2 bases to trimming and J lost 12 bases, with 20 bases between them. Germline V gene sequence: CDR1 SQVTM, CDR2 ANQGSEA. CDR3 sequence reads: CSVESVQGGTGQFF. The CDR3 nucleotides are TGCAGCGTTGAATCGGTACAGGGAGGCACGGGGCAGTTCTTC.

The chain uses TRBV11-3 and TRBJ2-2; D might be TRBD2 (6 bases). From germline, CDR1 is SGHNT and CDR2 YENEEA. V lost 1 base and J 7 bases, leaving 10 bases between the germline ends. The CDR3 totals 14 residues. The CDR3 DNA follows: TGTGCCAGCAGCTTAGGGACTAAAAGCGGGGAGCTGTTTTTT. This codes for CASSLGTKSGELFF.

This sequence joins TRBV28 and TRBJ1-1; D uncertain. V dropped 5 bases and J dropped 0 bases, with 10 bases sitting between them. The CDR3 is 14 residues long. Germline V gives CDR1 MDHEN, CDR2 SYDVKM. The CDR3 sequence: CASSRTEMNTEAFF. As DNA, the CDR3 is TGTGCCAGCAGTCGGACGGAGATGAACACTGAAGCTTTCTTT.

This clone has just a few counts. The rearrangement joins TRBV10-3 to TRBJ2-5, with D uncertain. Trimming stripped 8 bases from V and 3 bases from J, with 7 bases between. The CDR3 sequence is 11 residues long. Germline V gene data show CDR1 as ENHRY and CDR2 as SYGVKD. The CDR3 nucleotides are TGTGCCATCGGCCGAGAAGAGACCCAGTACTTC. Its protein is CAIGREETQYF.

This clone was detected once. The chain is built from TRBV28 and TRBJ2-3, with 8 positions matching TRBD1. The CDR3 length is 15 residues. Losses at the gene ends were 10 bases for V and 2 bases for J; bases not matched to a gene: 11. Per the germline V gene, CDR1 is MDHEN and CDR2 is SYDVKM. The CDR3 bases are TGTGCCACCCGGGACAGGAAGGGATTCACAGATACGCAGTATTTT. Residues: CATRDRKGFTDTQYF.

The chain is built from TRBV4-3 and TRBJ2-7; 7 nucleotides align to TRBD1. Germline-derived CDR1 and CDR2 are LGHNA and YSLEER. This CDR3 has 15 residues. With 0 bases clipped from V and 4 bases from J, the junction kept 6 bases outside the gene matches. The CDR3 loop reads CASSQEGTAVYEQYF. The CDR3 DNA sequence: TGCGCCAGCAGCCAAGAGGGGACAGCGGTATACGAGCAGTACTTC.

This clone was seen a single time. CDR3 residues: CASSQQWAGGNYEQYF. The CDR3 DNA is TGTGCCAGCAGCCAACAGTGGGCGGGAGGCAATTACGAGCAGTACTTC. The chain employs TRBV4-2 and TRBJ2-7, with 8 bases identical to TRBD2. Germline assignment: CDR1 LGHNA and CDR2 YNFKEQ. The trim removed 2 bases at V and 4 bases at J, leaving 10 bases unmatched. CDR3 length: 16 amino acids.

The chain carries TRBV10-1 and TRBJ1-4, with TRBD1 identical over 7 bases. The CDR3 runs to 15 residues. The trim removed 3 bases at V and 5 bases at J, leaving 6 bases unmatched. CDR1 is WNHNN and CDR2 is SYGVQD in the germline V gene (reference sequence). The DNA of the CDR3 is TGCGCCAGCAGTGATCCCGGGACAGAAAATGAAAAACTGTTTTTT. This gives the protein CASSDPGTENEKLFF.

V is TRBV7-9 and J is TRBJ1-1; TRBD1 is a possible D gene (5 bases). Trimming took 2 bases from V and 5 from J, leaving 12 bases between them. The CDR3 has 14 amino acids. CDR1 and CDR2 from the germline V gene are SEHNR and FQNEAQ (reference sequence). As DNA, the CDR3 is TGTGCCAGCAGCTTAACTGCGGGGGTTACTGAAGCTTTCTTT. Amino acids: CASSLTAGVTEAFF.

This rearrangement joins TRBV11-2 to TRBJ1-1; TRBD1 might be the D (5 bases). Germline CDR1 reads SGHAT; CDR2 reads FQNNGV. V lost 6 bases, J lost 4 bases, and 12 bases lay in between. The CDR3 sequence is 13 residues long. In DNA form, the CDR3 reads TGTGCCAGCAGTTATGCAGGGATCACTGAAGCTTTCTTT. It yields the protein CASSYAGITEAFF.

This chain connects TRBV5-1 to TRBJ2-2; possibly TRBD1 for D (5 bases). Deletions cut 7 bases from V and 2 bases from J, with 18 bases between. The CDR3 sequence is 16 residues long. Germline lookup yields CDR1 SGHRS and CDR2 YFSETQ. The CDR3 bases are TGCGCCAGCCAAGAAGACAGAGCTATCAACACCGGGGAGCTGTTTTTT. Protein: CASQEDRAINTGELFF.